The 27 T cell receptor beta chains in this list originate from one sample, sequenced in a study of post-analysis software for immune sequencing data. No antigens are known for them. Study-level findings and limits: Patients showed TRBV5-6, TRBV5-1 and TRBV20-1 among five TRBV segments more frequent than in controls.

cDNA libraries of TCR beta carried unique molecular identifiers. In TCRdb, the PCR reads were re-called with MiXCR into one record per CDR3 protein. Here the sample spans approximately 630,000 distinct CDR3 sequences, around 64% being singletons. The sample taken for sequencing was blood. These receptor sequences come from a girl aged 2-10 years with multiple sclerosis.

The J gene is TRBJ2-5, the V gene TRBV12-3 or TRBV12-4, with 13 bases identical to TRBD2. The CDR3 length is 16 residues. V trimming: 6 bases; J trimming: 2 bases; junction bases outside the gene matches: 6. This CDR3 reads CASSRGLAGRQETQYF. The DNA for the CDR3 is TGTGCCAGCAGCAGGGGACTAGCGGGACGACAAGAGACCCAGTACTTC.

The rearrangement joins TRBV9 to TRBJ2-6; no firm D call. The CDR3 has 14 residues. The V gene lost 0 bases and the J gene lost 2 bases, with 3 bases spanning the gap. Germline CDR1 is SGDLS and CDR2 is YYNGEE. CDR3 region: CASSVEAGANVLTF. In nucleotides, the CDR3 is TGTGCCAGCAGCGTAGAAGCTGGGGCCAACGTCCTGACTTTC.

The V call is TRBV2, the J call TRBJ2-1; tentatively, D is TRBD2 (5 bases). The CDR3 runs 13 residues. The V end was cut by 2 bases, the J end by 9 bases, with 11 bases between. Germline V gene data show CDR1 as SNHLY and CDR2 as FYNNEI. CDR3 in amino acids: CASSEITRGEQFF. The CDR3, as DNA: TGTGCCAGCAGTGAAATAACTCGGGGTGAGCAGTTCTTC.

The chain employs TRBV6-5 and TRBJ2-3; D may match TRBD1 or TRBD2 (5 bases each). V dropped 1 base and J dropped 2 bases, with 10 bases sitting between them. Germline CDR1 is MNHEY and CDR2 is SVGAGI. This CDR3 has 15 amino acids. DNA for the CDR3: TGTGCCAGCAGTTACTATGTGGGGACCACAGATACGCAGTATTTT. Amino acid sequence: CASSYYVGTTDTQYF.

V is TRBV20-1 and J is TRBJ2-1; D is perhaps TRBD2 (5 bases). With 4 bases removed from V and 6 bases from J, the gap between germline ends came to 19 bases. CDR1 DFQATT and CDR2 SNEGSKA come from the germline V gene (reference sequence). CDR3 size: 15 residues. The CDR3: CSAMETNGKSNEQFF. CDR3 coding DNA: TGCAGTGCTATGGAGACCAACGGGAAAAGCAATGAGCAGTTCTTC.

The V gene is TRBV5-8, the J gene TRBJ2-2; no reliable D call. V was trimmed by 0 bases and J by 1 base, leaving 10 bases between them. This CDR3 has 16 residues. In germline, CDR1 is SGHTS, CDR2 YDEGEE. CDR3 DNA: TGTGCCAGCAGCTTGGGGGCTTACAAGAACACCGGGGAGCTGTTTTTT. Residues: CASSLGAYKNTGELFF.

Only one count was recorded for this clonotype. The chain couples TRBV29-1 to TRBJ2-1, with 10 bases fitting TRBD2. CDR1 and CDR2 from the germline V gene are SQVTM and ANQGSEA. The CDR3 length is 13 residues. V lost 4 bases and J lost 5; bases outside the gene matches: 2. Written as DNA, the CDR3 is TGCAGCGTTGCCCTAGCGGGAGACAATGAGCAGTTCTTC. Protein product: CSVALAGDNEQFF.

The rearrangement links TRBV10-3 to TRBJ2-5; TRBD1 might be the D (6 bases). This CDR3 comprises 17 residues. Germline assignment: CDR1 ENHRY and CDR2 SYGVKD. With 0 bases removed from V and 2 bases from J, the gap between germline ends came to 16 bases. The CDR3 reads CAISESAGRGWQETQYF. The CDR3 bases are TGTGCCATCAGTGAGTCAGCCGGCAGGGGCTGGCAAGAGACCCAGTACTTC.

CDR3 nucleotide sequence: TGTGCCAGCAGCGTCGCAGGGGGAAGTTACACAGATACGCAGTATTTT. It encodes CASSVAGGSYTDTQYF. The chain carries TRBV9 and TRBJ2-3; TRBD1 agrees at 7 bases. This CDR3 spans 16 amino acids. Germline assignment: CDR1 SGDLS and CDR2 YYNGEE. With 2 bases clipped from V and 2 bases from J, the junction kept 8 bases outside the gene matches.

This chain connects TRBV6-5 to TRBJ2-5; possible D gene TRBD1, 6 bases. CDR3 length equals 16 residues. Between the trimmed V and J ends, which lost 0 bases and 1 base, there was a span of 12 bases. CDR1 MNHEY and CDR2 SVGAGI come from the germline V gene. CDR3 DNA sequence: TGTGCCAGCAGTTACTCCGCAGGGGTGGGCCAAGAGACCCAGTACTTC. It specifies CASSYSAGVGQETQYF.

This clonotype turned up a few times. The rearrangement links TRBV20-1 to TRBJ2-7; 7 nucleotides match TRBD1. V gave up 5 bases and J gave up 2 bases; unmatched junction bases: 9. This CDR3 region has 14 residues. CDR1 and CDR2 from the germline V gene are DFQATT and SNEGSKA (reference sequence). The CDR3 loop reads CSARMQGETYEQYF. CDR3 bases: TGCAGTGCTCGAATGCAGGGGGAGACCTACGAGCAGTACTTC.

In its sample, this clonotype was seen once. The chain couples TRBV6-1 to TRBJ1-1, with TRBD1 as a possible D gene (5 bases). The V gene's germline CDR1 is MNHNS and CDR2 SASEGT. V lost 6 bases to trimming and J lost 1 base, with 21 bases between them. This CDR3 spans 17 amino acids. In nucleotides, the CDR3 is TGTGCCAGCAGCGCCGCAAGAGTTGGGGGTTCGAACACTGAAGCTTTCTTT. Encoded protein: CASSAARVGGSNTEAFF.

The V and J genes are TRBV29-1 and TRBJ1-2; D might be TRBD1 (5 bases). V gave up 5 bases and J gave up 0 bases, with 16 bases separating them. Germline CDR1 SQVTM, CDR2 ANQGSEA. This CDR3 spans 15 amino acids. CDR3 nucleotide sequence: TGCAGCGTTCCTGGGCAGGGAAACTCTAACTATGGCTACACCTTC. Its translation: CSVPGQGNSNYGYTF.

A few counts support this clonotype. The chain has TRBV6-5 and TRBJ2-3, with 13 bases lining up with TRBD2. J lost 4 bases, V lost 6 bases, and 4 bases had no gene match. The CDR3 is 15 residues long. Germline V gives CDR1 MNHEY, CDR2 SVGAGI. CDR3 nucleotide sequence: TGTGCCAGCAGGTGGACTAGCGGGAGATCAGATACGCAGTATTTT. Protein: CASRWTSGRSDTQYF.

This chain links TRBV9 with TRBJ2-5, with 9 bases lining up with TRBD1. The CDR3 has 15 amino acids. After removal of 4 bases from V and 1 base from J, the junction contained 5 bases not matched to a gene. From germline, CDR1 is SGDLS and CDR2 YYNGEE. The CDR3 sequence is CASSTGTGTQETQYF. The DNA for the CDR3 is TGTGCCAGCAGCACTGGGACAGGGACCCAAGAGACCCAGTACTTC. Full variable domain (rest looked up from reference TRBV9 and TRBJ2-5): DSGVTQTPKHLITATGQRVTLRCSPRSGDLSVYWYQQSLDQGLQFLIQYYNGEERAKGNILERFSAQQFPDLHSELNLSSLELGDSALYFCASSTGTGTQETQYFGPGTRLLVL.

V is TRBV5-5 and J is TRBJ2-1, with a tentative D call TRBD1 (6 bases). V lost 0 bases and J lost 7, with 14 bases in between. CDR3 length: 15 amino acids. Per germline, CDR1 SGHKS and CDR2 YYEKEE (reference sequence). The CDR3 protein is CASSLADGRGNEQFF. CDR3 in DNA: TGTGCCAGCAGCTTGGCCGATGGCAGGGGAAATGAGCAGTTCTTC.

V usage is TRBV20-1 and J usage is TRBJ2-3; D possibly corresponds to TRBD1 (6 bases). V gave up 6 bases and J gave up 3 bases, with 25 bases separating them. This CDR3 spans 17 amino acids. Germline V gives CDR1 DFQATT, CDR2 SNEGSKA (reference sequence). The CDR3 protein is CSAPLERGTGTTDTQYF. The CDR3 DNA reads as TGCAGTGCACCCCTAGAAAGAGGAACAGGGACGACAGATACGCAGTATTTT.

The chain carries TRBV4-1 and TRBJ2-7, with TRBD1 matching 11 bases. After removal of 6 bases from V and 0 bases from J, the junction contained 10 bases not matched to a gene. The CDR3 is made up of 17 amino acids. Germline V CDR1 and CDR2: MGHRA, YSYEKL. CDR3 coding DNA: TGCGCCAGCAGATCCCCCCCCGGGACAGGGGGCTCCTACGAGCAGTACTTC. Its translation: CASRSPPGTGGSYEQYF.

The chain links TRBV7-3 to TRBJ2-2; a possible D gene is TRBD2 (6 bases). V lost 0 bases and J 7 bases, leaving 12 bases between the germline ends. Germline loops: CDR1 SGHTA, CDR2 FQGTGA. The CDR3 is 15 amino acids. The CDR3 DNA is TGTGCCAGCAGCTTAACCGGGAGCGAGGGCGGGGAGCTGTTTTTT. Translation gives CASSLTGSEGGELFF.

The V and J genes are TRBV25-1 and TRBJ1-1; weak D call: TRBD1 (5 bases). The CDR3 loop spans 13 amino acids. Trimming took 9 bases from V and 5 from J, leaving 16 bases between them. Per germline, CDR1 MGHDK and CDR2 SYGVNS. CDR3 residues: CARSSGGETEAFF. As DNA, the CDR3 is TGTGCCAGATCCTCGGGGGGGGAGACTGAAGCTTTCTTT.

A few counts support this clonotype. The rearrangement links TRBV29-1 to TRBJ2-7; D is undetermined. Trimming took 2 bases from V and 2 from J, leaving 7 bases between them. The length of the CDR3 is 12 residues. Germline CDR1 and CDR2: SQVTM and ANQGSEA. CDR3 sequence: CSVEIRAYEQYF. Here the CDR3 DNA reads TGCAGCGTTGAAATCCGGGCCTACGAGCAGTACTTC.

This clonotype was seen more than once but under ten times. The chain recombines TRBV6-2 or TRBV6-3 with TRBJ2-7; D may be TRBD1 (5 bases). Germline-derived CDR1 and CDR2 are MNHEY and SVGEGT. The CDR3 loop spans 13 amino acids. Deletions cut 3 bases from V and 4 bases from J, with 10 bases between. CDR3 amino acids: CASSYIPGYEQYF. Written as DNA, the CDR3 is TGTGCCAGCAGTTATATCCCAGGGTACGAGCAGTACTTC.

This clonotype has more than one count but fewer than ten. V usage is TRBV4-1 and J usage is TRBJ2-5; D might be TRBD1 (6 bases). The DNA end is a closer match to TRBJ2-7, so the J assignment may be wrong. Germline values: CDR1 MGHRA, CDR2 YSYEKL. This CDR3 region has 14 residues. Written as DNA, the CDR3 is TGCGCCAGCAGCCAGGGGGCGGGCTTGGTCGAGCAGTACTTC. Translation: CASSQGAGLVEQYF.

The rearrangement joins TRBV12-3 or TRBV12-4 to TRBJ2-7; D is perhaps TRBD2 (6 bases). V was trimmed by 5 bases and J by 9 bases, leaving 14 bases between them. This CDR3 contains 12 residues. CDR3 protein: CASSVQVAAQYF. CDR3 in DNA: TGTGCCAGCAGTGTTCAGGTAGCGGCGCAGTACTTC.

The rearrangement uses TRBV29-1 and TRBJ2-5; 9 bases agree with TRBD1. Germline V lookup: CDR1 SQVTM, CDR2 ANQGSEA. The J segment lost 4 bases and the V segment lost 6 bases, leaving 9 bases of the junction unmatched. This CDR3 is built from 14 residues. The CDR3 region has the DNA TGCAGCGTCGCACTACAGGGGGCAGGAGAGACCCAGTACTTC. Amino acid sequence: CSVALQGAGETQYF.

The rearrangement joins TRBV9 to TRBJ1-1, with no clear D. The CDR3 spans 15 residues. The germline V gene encodes CDR1 SGDLS and CDR2 YYNGEE. Trimming stripped 0 bases from V and 0 bases from J, with 9 bases between. CDR3 residues: CASSVEEGLNTEAFF. The CDR3 bases are TGTGCCAGCAGCGTAGAGGAGGGCTTGAACACTGAAGCTTTCTTT.

The V and J genes are TRBV4-1 and TRBJ2-1; no definite D call. V was clipped by 1 base and J by 9 bases, with 16 bases between them. Germline V gene lookup returns CDR1 MGHRA and CDR2 YSYEKL. CDR3 length: 15 residues. DNA of the CDR3: TGCGCCAGCAGCCAAGGAATTGAAAAGCGTCTTGAGCAGTTCTTC. It encodes CASSQGIEKRLEQFF.